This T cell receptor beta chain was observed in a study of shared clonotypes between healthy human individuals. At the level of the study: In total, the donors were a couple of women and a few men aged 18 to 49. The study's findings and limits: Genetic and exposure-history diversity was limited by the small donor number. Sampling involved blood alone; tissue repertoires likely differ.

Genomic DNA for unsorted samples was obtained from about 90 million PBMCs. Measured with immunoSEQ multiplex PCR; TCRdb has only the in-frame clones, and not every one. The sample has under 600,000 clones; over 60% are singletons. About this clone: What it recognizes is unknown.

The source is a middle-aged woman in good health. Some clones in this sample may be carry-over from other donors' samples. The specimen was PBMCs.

The CDR3 sequence: CASEAQGASGNTIYF. CDR3 nucleotides: TGTGCCAGCGAGGCCCAGGGGGCGTCTGGAAACACCATATATTTT. The V and J genes are TRBV6-1 and TRBJ1-3, with TRBD1 identical over 8 bases. Trimming took 8 bases from V and 1 from J; bases not matched to a gene: 7. The length of the CDR3 is 15 residues. CDR1 is MNHNS and CDR2 is SASEGT in the germline V gene.